This paragraph reports one T cell receptor beta chain. Its target is not known. Using immunoSEQ multiplex PCR, the repertoire was profiled, and TCRdb retains in-frame clones only, with some absent. Counted here are some 70,000 clones, 79% occurring once; the ten biggest clones make up 8.5% to 10%. This sample is drawn from a study of radiotherapy plus CTLA-4 blockade in lung cancer. Study background: In roughly 17% of patients, objective responses were seen; roughly 30% had disease control.

This CDR3 has 13 amino acids. Per germline, CDR1 WSHSY and CDR2 SAAADI. V was trimmed by 6 bases and J by 4 bases, leaving 12 bases between them. Study-level results: Early blood T cell clone changes and increased post-radiation serum interferon-beta were reportedly the strongest response predictors. Once radiotherapy plus ipilimumab had been given, TCR clones derived from tumor expanded in blood.

This sequence was found in a human donor with non-small cell lung cancer who had a complete response to radiotherapy plus ipilimumab. The chain joins TRBV10-2 to TRBJ2-5; weak D call: TRBD1 (6 bases). The sample was peripheral blood, taken from a patient treated with radiotherapy plus ipilimumab. The CDR3 sequence is CASSPTGRETQYF. CDR3 in DNA: TGCGCCAGCAGCCCTACAGGGCGAGAGACCCAGTACTTC.